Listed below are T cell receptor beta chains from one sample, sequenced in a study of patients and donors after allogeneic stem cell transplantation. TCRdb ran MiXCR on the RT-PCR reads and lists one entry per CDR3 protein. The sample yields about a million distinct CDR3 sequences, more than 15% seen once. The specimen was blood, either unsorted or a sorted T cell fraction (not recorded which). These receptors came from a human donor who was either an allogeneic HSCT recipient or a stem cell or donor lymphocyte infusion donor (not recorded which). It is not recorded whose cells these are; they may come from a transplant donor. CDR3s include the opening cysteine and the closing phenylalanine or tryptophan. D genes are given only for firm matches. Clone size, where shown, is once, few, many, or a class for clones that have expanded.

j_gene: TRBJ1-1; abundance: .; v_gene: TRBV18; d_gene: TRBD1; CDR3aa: CASSRDRTNTEAFF; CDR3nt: TGTGCCAGCTCACGGGACAGGACGAACACTGAAGCTTTCTTT
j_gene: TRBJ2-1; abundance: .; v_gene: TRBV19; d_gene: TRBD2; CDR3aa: CASSQGLTPYNEQFF; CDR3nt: TGTGCCAGTAGTCAGGGACTAACCCCCTACAATGAGCAGTTCTTC
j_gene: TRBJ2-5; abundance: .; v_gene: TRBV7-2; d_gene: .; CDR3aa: CASSRYGRGGETQYF; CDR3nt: TGTGCCAGCAGCCGTTATGGCAGGGGCGGCGAGACCCAGTACTTC
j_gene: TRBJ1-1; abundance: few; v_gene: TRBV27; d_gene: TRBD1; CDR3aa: CASSYNRGRDTEAFF; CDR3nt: TGTGCCAGCAGTTACAACAGGGGAAGGGACACTGAAGCTTTCTTT
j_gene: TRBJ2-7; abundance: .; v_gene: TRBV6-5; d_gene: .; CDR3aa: CASSYSGGRSSYEQYF; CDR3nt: TGTGCCAGCAGTTACTCCGGGGGCCGAAGCTCCTACGAGCAGTACTTC
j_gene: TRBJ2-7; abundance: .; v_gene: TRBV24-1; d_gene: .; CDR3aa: CATSEGGDRTYEQYF; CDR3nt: TGTGCCACCAGTGAGGGAGGGGACAGAACCTACGAGCAGTACTTC
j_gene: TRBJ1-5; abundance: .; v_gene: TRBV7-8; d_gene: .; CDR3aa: CASSLRRWVQPQHF; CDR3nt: TGTGCCAGCAGCTTACGTCGTTGGGTACAGCCCCAGCATTTT
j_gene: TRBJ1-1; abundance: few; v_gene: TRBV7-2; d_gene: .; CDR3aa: CASSLVVWGVDESAFF; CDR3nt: TGTGCCAGCAGCTTAGTAGTGTGGGGAGTAGACGAGTCGGCTTTCTTT
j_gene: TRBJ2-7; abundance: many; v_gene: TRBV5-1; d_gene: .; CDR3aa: CASSLAGNTYEQYF; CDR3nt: TGCGCCAGCAGCTTGGCCGGAAATACCTACGAGCAGTACTTC
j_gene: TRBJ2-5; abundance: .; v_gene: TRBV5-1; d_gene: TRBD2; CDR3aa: CASSSTTSGGETQYF; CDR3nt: TGCGCCAGCAGCTCCACTACTAGCGGAGGAGAGACCCAGTACTTC
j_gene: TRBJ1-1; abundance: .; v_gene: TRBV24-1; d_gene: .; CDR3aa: CATMGKGGASDTEAFF; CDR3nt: TGTGCCACCATGGGGAAAGGAGGGGCATCGGACACTGAAGCTTTCTTT
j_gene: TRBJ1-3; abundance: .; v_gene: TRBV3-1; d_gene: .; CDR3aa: CASRPSGSRSGNTIYF; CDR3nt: TGTGCCAGCAGACCTTCCGGGAGCCGTTCTGGAAACACCATATATTTT
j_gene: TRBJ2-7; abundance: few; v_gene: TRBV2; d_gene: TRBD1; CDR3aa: CASSEAGGGYEQYF; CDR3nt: TGTGCCAGCAGTGAAGCAGGGGGCGGATACGAGCAGTACTTC
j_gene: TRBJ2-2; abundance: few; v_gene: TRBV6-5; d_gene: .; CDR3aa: CASSSWTGNTGELFF; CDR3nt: TGTGCCAGCAGTTCCTGGACGGGAAACACCGGGGAGCTGTTTTTT
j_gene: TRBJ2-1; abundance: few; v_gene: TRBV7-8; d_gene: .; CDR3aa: CASRDIGAYNEQFF; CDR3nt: TGTGCCAGCAGGGACATCGGGGCCTACAATGAGCAGTTCTTC
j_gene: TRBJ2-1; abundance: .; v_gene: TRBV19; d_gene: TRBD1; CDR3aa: CASIGQGGFINEQFF; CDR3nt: TGTGCCAGTATCGGACAGGGGGGTTTCATCAATGAGCAGTTCTTC
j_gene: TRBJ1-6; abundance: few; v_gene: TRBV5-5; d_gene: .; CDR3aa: CASSGGETHNSPLHF; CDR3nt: TGTGCCAGCAGCGGAGGGGAGACTCATAATTCACCCCTCCACTTT
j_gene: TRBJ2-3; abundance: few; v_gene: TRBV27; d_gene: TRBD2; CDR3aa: CASSFGGRASRVFTDTQYF; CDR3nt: TGTGCCAGCAGTTTCGGCGGGAGGGCCAGTAGAGTCTTCACAGATACGCAGTATTTT
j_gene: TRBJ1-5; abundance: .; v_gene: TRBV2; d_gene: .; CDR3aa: CASRATGGLPQHF; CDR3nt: TGTGCCAGCAGAGCGACAGGTGGGCTCCCCCAGCATTTT
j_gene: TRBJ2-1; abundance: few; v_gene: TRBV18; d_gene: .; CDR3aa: CASSQDSSPYNEQFF; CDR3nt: TGTGCCAGCTCTCAGGACAGCTCCCCCTACAATGAGCAGTTCTTC
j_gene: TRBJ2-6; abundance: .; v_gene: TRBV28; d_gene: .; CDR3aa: CASSRGGSSGANVLTF; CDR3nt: TGTGCCAGCAGCCGAGGGGGGAGCTCTGGGGCCAACGTCCTGACTTTC
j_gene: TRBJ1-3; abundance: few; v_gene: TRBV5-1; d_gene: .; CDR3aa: CASSLEQLHSGNTIYF; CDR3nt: TGCGCCAGCAGCTTGGAACAGCTGCACTCTGGAAACACCATATATTTT
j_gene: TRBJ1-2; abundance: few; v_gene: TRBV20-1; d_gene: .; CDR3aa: CSARQGRLGYTF; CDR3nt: TGCAGTGCCCGCCAGGGGAGGTTAGGCTACACCTTC
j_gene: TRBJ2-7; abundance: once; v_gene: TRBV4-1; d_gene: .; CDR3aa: CASSPHLSYEQYF; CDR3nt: TGCGCCAGCAGCCCCCACCTCTCCTACGAGCAGTACTTC
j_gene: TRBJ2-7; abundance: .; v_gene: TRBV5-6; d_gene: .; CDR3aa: CASSVAGGREQYF; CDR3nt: TGTGCCAGCTCCGTGGCCGGGGGGCGTGAGCAGTACTTC
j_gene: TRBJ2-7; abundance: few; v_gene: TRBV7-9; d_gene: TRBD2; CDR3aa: CAIWGGSYEQYF; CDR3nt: TGTGCCATCTGGGGGGGCTCCTACGAGCAGTACTTC
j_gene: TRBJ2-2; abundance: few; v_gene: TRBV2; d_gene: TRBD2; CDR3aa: CASQGTSGGLNTGELFF; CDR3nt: TGTGCCAGCCAAGGGACTAGCGGGGGTCTTAACACCGGGGAGCTGTTTTTT
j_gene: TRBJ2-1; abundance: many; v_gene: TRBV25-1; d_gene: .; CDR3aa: CASTTQGSNEQFF; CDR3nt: TGTGCCAGCACCACTCAGGGTTCGAATGAGCAGTTCTTC
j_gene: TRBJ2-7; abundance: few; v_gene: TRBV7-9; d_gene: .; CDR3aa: CASRRGAGPSYEQYF; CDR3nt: TGTGCCAGCAGGAGGGGTGCAGGGCCCTCCTACGAGCAGTACTTC
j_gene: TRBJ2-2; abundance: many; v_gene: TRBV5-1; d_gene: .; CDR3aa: CASSLPGVDTGELFF; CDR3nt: TGCGCCAGCAGCTTGCCAGGGGTCGACACCGGGGAGCTGTTTTTT
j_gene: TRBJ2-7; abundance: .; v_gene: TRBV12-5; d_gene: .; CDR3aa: CASGWGVEQYF; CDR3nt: TGTGCTAGTGGTTGGGGCGTCGAGCAGTACTTC
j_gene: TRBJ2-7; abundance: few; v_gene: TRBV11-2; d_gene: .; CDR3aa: CASSSPPGKGSLLYEQYF; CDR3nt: TGTGCCAGCAGCTCACCACCGGGGAAGGGGAGCTTACTCTACGAGCAGTACTTC
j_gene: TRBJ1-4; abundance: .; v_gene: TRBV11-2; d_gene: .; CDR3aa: CASSFPLVYEKLFF; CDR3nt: TGTGCCAGCAGCTTCCCGCTAGTTTATGAAAAACTGTTTTTT
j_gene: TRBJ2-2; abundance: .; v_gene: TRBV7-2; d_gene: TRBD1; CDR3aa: CASSQGQGFGELFF; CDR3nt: TGTGCCAGCAGCCAGGGACAGGGGTTCGGGGAGCTGTTTTTT
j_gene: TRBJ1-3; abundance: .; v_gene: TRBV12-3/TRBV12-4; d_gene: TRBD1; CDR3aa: CASGTGKAGNTIYF; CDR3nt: TGTGCCAGCGGGACAGGGAAGGCTGGAAACACCATATATTTT
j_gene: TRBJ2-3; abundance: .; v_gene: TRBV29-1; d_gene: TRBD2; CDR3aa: CSVKGRARDPRTDTQYF; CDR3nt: TGCAGCGTTAAGGGGAGGGCTCGGGACCCCCGTACAGATACGCAGTATTTT
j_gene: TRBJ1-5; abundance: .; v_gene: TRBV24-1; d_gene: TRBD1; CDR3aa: CATSRGQGRERNQPQHF; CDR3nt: TGTGCCACCAGTCGGGGACAGGGTCGTGAGAGGAATCAGCCCCAGCATTTT
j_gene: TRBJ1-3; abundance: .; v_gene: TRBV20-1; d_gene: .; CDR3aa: CSANRVDSGNTIYF; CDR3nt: TGCAGTGCTAACCGAGTCGACTCTGGAAACACCATATATTTT
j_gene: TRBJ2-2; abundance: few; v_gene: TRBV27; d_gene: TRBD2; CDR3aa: CASSRGLAGGELFF; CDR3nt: TGTGCCAGCAGTCGGGGACTAGCGGGCGGGGAGCTGTTTTTT
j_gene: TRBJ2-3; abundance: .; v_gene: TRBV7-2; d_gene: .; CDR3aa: CASSPLGGATDTQYF; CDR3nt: TGTGCCAGCAGCCCCCTAGGGGGGGCTACAGATACGCAGTATTTT
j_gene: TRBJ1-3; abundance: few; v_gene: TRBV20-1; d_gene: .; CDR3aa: CSARDPSGAPGNTIYF; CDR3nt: TGCAGTGCTAGAGATCCCTCGGGGGCGCCCGGAAACACCATATATTTT
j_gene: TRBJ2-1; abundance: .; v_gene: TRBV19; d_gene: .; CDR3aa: CASSITGTTYNEQFF; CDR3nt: TGTGCCAGTAGTATAACAGGGACGACCTACAATGAGCAGTTCTTC
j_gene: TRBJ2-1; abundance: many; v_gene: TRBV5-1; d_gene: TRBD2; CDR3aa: CASSLGPPSGSRNEQFF; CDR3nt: TGCGCCAGCAGCTTGGGACCCCCTAGCGGGAGTCGGAATGAGCAGTTCTTC
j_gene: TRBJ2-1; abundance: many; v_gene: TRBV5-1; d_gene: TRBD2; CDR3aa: CASSSPRLAVDEQFF; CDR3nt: TGCGCCAGCAGCTCCCCTCGACTAGCGGTGGATGAGCAGTTCTTC
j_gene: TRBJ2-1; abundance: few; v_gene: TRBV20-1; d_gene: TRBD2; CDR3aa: CSPLILGGGNEQFF; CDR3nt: TGCAGCCCCCTTATCCTGGGCGGGGGCAATGAGCAGTTCTTC
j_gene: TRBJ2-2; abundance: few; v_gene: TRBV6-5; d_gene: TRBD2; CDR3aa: CASSYHWASGDTGELFF; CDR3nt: TGTGCCAGCAGTTATCACTGGGCTAGCGGGGACACCGGGGAGCTGTTTTTT
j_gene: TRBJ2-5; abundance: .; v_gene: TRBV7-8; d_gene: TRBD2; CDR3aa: CASSSREGTQYF; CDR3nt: TGTGCCAGCTCCTCCCGGGAGGGGACCCAGTACTTC
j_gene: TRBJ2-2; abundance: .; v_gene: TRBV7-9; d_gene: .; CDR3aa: CASSTGQKNTGELFF; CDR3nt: TGTGCCAGCAGCACCGGACAGAAGAACACCGGGGAGCTGTTTTTT
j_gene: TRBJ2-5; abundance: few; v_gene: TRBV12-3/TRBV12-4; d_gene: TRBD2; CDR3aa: CASSNRAGEYQETQYF; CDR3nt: TGTGCCAGCAGCAACCGAGCGGGGGAGTACCAAGAGACCCAGTACTTC
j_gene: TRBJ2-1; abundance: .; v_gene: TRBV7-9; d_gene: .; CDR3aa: CASSRTFNEQFF; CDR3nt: TGTGCCAGCAGCCGTACCTTCAATGAGCAGTTCTTC
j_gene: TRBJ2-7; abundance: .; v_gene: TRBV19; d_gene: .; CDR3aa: CASSMSSPSREQYF; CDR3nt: TGTGCCAGTAGTATGTCATCCCCATCGCGAGAGCAGTACTTC
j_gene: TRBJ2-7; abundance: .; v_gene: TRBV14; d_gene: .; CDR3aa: CASSQVLYEQYF; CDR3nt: TGTGCCAGCAGCCAAGTTCTCTACGAGCAGTACTTC
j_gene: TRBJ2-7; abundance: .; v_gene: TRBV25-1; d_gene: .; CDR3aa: CACAGPSEQYF; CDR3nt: TGTGCGTGTGCGGGGCCATCCGAGCAGTACTTC